Presented here are 31 T cell receptor beta chains from one specimen sequenced in a study of T cell repertoires in cytomegalovirus infection. From the reads, TCRdb called clonotypes with MiXCR, one entry per CDR3 protein. The sample holds roughly 720,000 distinct CDR3 sequences, approximately 40% seen once. The sequencing sample was made of PBMCs. The source of these receptors is a human donor in good health (CMV status not recorded). Some clones in this sample may be carry-over from other donors' samples.

A few counts support this clonotype. The chain uses TRBV6-4 and TRBJ2-1, with D unresolved. Germline V gene data show CDR1 as MRHNA and CDR2 as SNTAGT. Deletions cut 2 bases from V and 0 bases from J, with 11 bases between. The CDR3 has 16 residues. The CDR3 loop is CASSDRLLNSYNEQFF. The CDR3 DNA reads as TGTGCCAGCAGTGACCGGCTGCTGAACTCCTACAATGAGCAGTTCTTC.

This clonotype was found many times. The chain has TRBV6-5 and TRBJ2-7; 9 nucleotides line up with TRBD1. Germline V gene lookup returns CDR1 MNHEY and CDR2 SVGAGI. With V trimmed by 2 bases and J by 2 bases, 4 bases remained unmatched. The CDR3 spans 15 residues. The CDR3 DNA reads as TGTGCCAGCAGTTACGGACAGGGGTATGCCTACGAGCAGTACTTC. Amino acid sequence: CASSYGQGYAYEQYF.

This clonotype occurred many times. The chain joins TRBV28 to TRBJ2-5; D gene ambiguous. The CDR3 contains 13 residues. Deletions cut 2 bases from V and 5 bases from J, with 9 bases between. Germline CDR1 and CDR2: MDHEN and SYDVKM. The CDR3 sequence: CASSLLPQETQYF. DNA of the CDR3: TGTGCCAGCAGTTTACTACCCCAGGAGACCCAGTACTTC.

The rearrangement links TRBV6-6 to TRBJ1-2; 12 bases align to TRBD1. The CDR3 loop spans 16 amino acids. V shed 2 bases, J shed 7 bases, and the junction held 8 bases outside the gene matches. The germline CDR1 and CDR2 sequences are MNHNY and SVGAGI (reference sequence). The DNA for the CDR3 is TGTGCCAGCAGTTACGGGACAGGGGGCAAGTCGGGTGGCTACACCTTC. Protein product: CASSYGTGGKSGGYTF.

The V gene is TRBV27, the J gene TRBJ1-1, with D tentatively TRBD1 (5 bases). Germline V gene data show CDR1 as MNHEY and CDR2 as SMNVEV (reference sequence). The CDR3 consists of 15 residues. The V end lost 6 bases, the J end lost 5 bases, and 19 bases lay between the germline ends. The CDR3 spells CASRALGGRSTEAFF. DNA for the CDR3: TGTGCCAGCAGGGCCCTGGGGGGGAGGTCGACTGAAGCTTTCTTT.

V and J are TRBV28 and TRBJ2-6, with 9 bases that match TRBD2. The CDR3 has 14 residues. Per germline, CDR1 MDHEN and CDR2 SYDVKM. Unmatched junction bases numbered 4, after V lost 10 bases and J lost 3 bases. The CDR3 region is CATGAGGGANVLTF. In nucleotides, the CDR3 is TGTGCCACCGGAGCGGGAGGTGGGGCCAACGTCCTGACTTTC.

This chain uses TRBV7-8 with TRBJ2-1; D gene ambiguous. With 3 bases removed from V and 6 bases from J, the gap between germline ends came to 9 bases. CDR1 and CDR2 (germline): SGHVS, FQNEAQ. The CDR3 totals 13 residues. The CDR3 DNA reads as TGTGCCAGCAGCTTCCCCCCCGGCAATGAGCAGTTCTTC. Translated, it gives CASSFPPGNEQFF.

This clonotype was counted at least ten times. The rearrangement links TRBV12-3 or TRBV12-4 to TRBJ1-1; D might be TRBD1 (6 bases). This CDR3 is 14 amino acids long. The V gene lost 5 bases and the J gene lost 1 base, with 11 bases spanning the gap. CDR3 sequence reads: CASSLRGGNTEAFF. CDR3 nucleotide sequence: TGTGCCAGCAGTCTCCGAGGGGGGAACACTGAAGCTTTCTTT.

This clonotype was counted a few times. V and J are TRBV19 and TRBJ1-5; 7 positions agree with TRBD1. Looked up from germline, CDR1 is LNHDA and CDR2 is SQIVND (reference sequence). This CDR3 region has 15 residues. After removal of 4 bases from V and 0 bases from J, the junction contained 3 bases not matched to a gene. The CDR3 loop is CASSTQGVSNQPQHF. CDR3 coding DNA: TGTGCCAGTAGTACCCAGGGGGTTAGCAATCAGCCCCAGCATTTT.

The chain recombines TRBV12-5 with TRBJ2-1; D may be TRBD1 (5 bases). Germline V gives CDR1 LGHNT, CDR2 FRNRAP. This CDR3 has 17 residues. Trimming cost V 0 bases and J 6 bases, with 18 bases left between them. CDR3 nucleotides: TGTGCTAGTGGTTTGGTACTATCTCAGGGTACCCTCAATGAGCAGTTCTTC. This codes for CASGLVLSQGTLNEQFF.

The chain joins TRBV19 to TRBJ1-1; 11 bases map to TRBD1. CDR3 length: 15 residues. Germline trimming cut 7 bases from V and 2 bases from J; bases unmatched to any gene: 6. Germline loops: CDR1 LNHDA, CDR2 SQIVND (reference sequence). CDR3 bases: TGTGCCAGTAAAGGGGGACAGGGGGGAAACACTGAAGCTTTCTTT. It is translated as CASKGGQGGNTEAFF.

CDR3 nucleotide sequence: TGTGCCAGCAGCTTAGCAGGTCCGATGGGCAATGAGCAGTTCTTC. Protein: CASSLAGPMGNEQFF. The gene calls are TRBV7-9 and TRBJ2-1; D uncertain. Trimming shortened V by 0 bases and J by 6 bases, and 12 bases separated the two germline ends. Per germline, CDR1 SEHNR and CDR2 FQNEAQ (reference sequence). This CDR3 spans 15 amino acids.

This clonotype was seen only a few times. V gene TRBV7-6 combines with J gene TRBJ2-7; 7 bases agree with TRBD1. Trimming cost V 5 bases and J 2 bases; bases outside gene matches: 9. The CDR3 spans 15 residues. CDR1 is SGHVS and CDR2 is FNYEAQ in the germline V gene. For the CDR3, the DNA is TGTGCCAGCAGCGACAACAGGGGTGCCCCCTACGAGCAGTACTTC. Translated, it gives CASSDNRGAPYEQYF.

V and J are TRBV28 and TRBJ1-3; D unresolved. Trimming pared 7 bases from V and 4 bases from J, leaving 5 bases between. Germline CDR1 is MDHEN and CDR2 is SYDVKM. The CDR3 runs 11 residues. DNA of the CDR3: TGTGCCAGCATCGGAGGAAACACCATATATTTT. Its protein is CASIGGNTIYF.

This clonotype turned up a few times. The chain combines TRBV5-5 with TRBJ2-5; 7 nucleotides agree with TRBD2. The CDR3 contains 17 residues. From germline, CDR1 is SGHKS and CDR2 YYEKEE (reference sequence). The ends lost 0 bases at V and 5 bases at J; junction bases unmatched: 13. Here the CDR3 DNA reads TGTGCCAGCAGCTTGGTGGGGGGTCGGTTTAGCGGGGAGACCCAGTACTTC. As protein: CASSLVGGRFSGETQYF. Full variable domain (rest looked up from reference TRBV5-5 and TRBJ2-5): DAGVTQSPTHLIKTRGQQVTLRCSPISGHKSVSWYQQVLGQGPQFIFQYYEKEERGRGNFPDRFSARQFPNYSSELNVNALLLGDSALYLCASSLVGGRFSGETQYFGPGTRLLVL.

This clonotype was observed a few times. The gene calls are TRBV5-6 and TRBJ1-2; possibly TRBD1 for D (5 bases). CDR3 length equals 15 residues. Germline loops: CDR1 SGHDT, CDR2 YYEEEE. With 4 bases removed from V and 8 bases from J, the gap between germline ends came to 21 bases. CDR3 sequence: CASSASQGRVGGYTF. For the CDR3, the DNA is TGTGCCAGCAGCGCATCGCAGGGAAGGGTCGGCGGCTACACCTTC.

The chain couples TRBV7-9 to TRBJ2-1; 10 nucleotides line up with TRBD2. V dropped 4 bases and J dropped 5; count of bases not matched to a gene: 2. The germline CDR1 and CDR2 sequences are SEHNR and FQNEAQ (reference sequence). This CDR3 region has 14 residues. The DNA of the CDR3 is TGTGCCAGCAGCTCCGGACTAGCGGACAATGAGCAGTTCTTC. This translates into CASSSGLADNEQFF.

Notes on this clonotype: Likely a read error: the CDR3 ends without its conserved phenylalanine or tryptophan. The rearrangement uses TRBV6-6 and TRBJ2-4; the D gene could be TRBD1 or TRBD2 (5 bases each). With 8 bases removed from V and 3 bases from J, the gap between germline ends came to 20 bases. This CDR3 has 16 residues. Germline CDR1 is MNHNY and CDR2 is SVGAGI (reference sequence). The CDR3, as DNA: TGTGCCAGCGGGGAATACCACTTGGGGGTCAAAAACATTCAGTACTAC. Encoded protein: CASGEYHLGVKNIQYY.

The chain couples TRBV25-1 to TRBJ1-2; a possible D gene is TRBD1 (5 bases). V was shortened by 1 base and J by 3 bases, with 15 bases between the two germline ends. Looked up from germline, CDR1 is MGHDK and CDR2 is SYGVNS. The CDR3 is 16 amino acids. The CDR3 sequence is CASSESRHGHDYGYTF. The CDR3, as DNA: TGTGCCAGCAGTGAATCGAGACACGGACATGACTATGGCTACACCTTC.

This clonotype was detected only a few times. The chain has TRBV11-3 and TRBJ1-1; D perhaps matches TRBD1 (5 bases). The CDR3 is made up of 14 amino acids. The V end lost 8 bases, the J end lost 1 base, and 14 bases lay between the germline ends. Per germline, CDR1 SGHNT and CDR2 YENEEA. In DNA form, the CDR3 reads TGTGCCAGCGGGACGGGGAACCAGAACACTGAAGCTTTCTTT. Translating it yields CASGTGNQNTEAFF. Together with reference TRBV11-3 and TRBJ1-1, the CDR3 gives the full variable domain: EAGVVQSPRYKIIEKKQPVAFWCNPISGHNTLYWYLQNLGQGPELLIRYENEEAVDDSQLPKDRFSAERLKGVDSTLKIQPAELGDSAVYLCASGTGNQNTEAFFGQGTRLTVV.

As to this clonotype: The conserved phenylalanine or tryptophan is not found at the CDR3 terminus, so this likely reflects a read error. This sequence joins TRBV7-2 and TRBJ1-1; no clear D. This CDR3 spans 14 amino acids. With 0 bases removed from V and 0 bases from J, the gap between germline ends came to 5 bases. Germline V CDR1 and CDR2: SGHTA, FQGNSA. Written as DNA, the CDR3 is TGTGCCAGCAGCTTAGCACGGCTGAACACTGAAGCTTTCTGT. Amino acid sequence: CASSLARLNTEAFC.

This clonotype was seen many times. The gene calls are TRBV7-8 and TRBJ2-3, with D maybe TRBD2 (6 bases). Germline CDR1 is SGHVS and CDR2 is FQNEAQ. The CDR3 consists of 15 residues. The ends were cut back, 3 bases at V and 0 bases at J, with 10 bases in the middle. The CDR3 reads CASSFGGTSTDTQYF. The CDR3 bases are TGTGCCAGCAGCTTCGGCGGGACTAGCACAGATACGCAGTATTTT.

A remark on this clonotype: The conserved phenylalanine or tryptophan is not found at the CDR3 terminus, so this likely reflects a read error. The rearrangement links TRBV24-1 to TRBJ2-1, with a weak D call TRBD2 (6 bases). V shed 0 bases and J shed 1 base, with 15 bases lying between them. The CDR3 runs 18 residues. The germline gives CDR1 KGHDR, CDR2 SFDVKD. The CDR3 DNA follows: TGTGCCACCAGTGATTTGTGGTGGGGGGTGTTTTCCTACAATGAGCAGTTCTTA. Translation gives CATSDLWWGVFSYNEQFL.

This clonotype came up a few times. The CDR3: CASSSSTTGGVYEQYF. DNA of the CDR3: TGTGCCAGCAGCTCTTCCACGACAGGGGGAGTCTACGAGCAGTACTTC. The rearrangement uses TRBV5-6 and TRBJ2-7; 9 nucleotides line up with TRBD1. In germline, CDR1 is SGHDT, CDR2 YYEEEE. The CDR3 is made up of 16 amino acids. Losses at the gene ends were 3 bases for V and 3 bases for J; bases not matched to a gene: 10.

There are a few counts of this clonotype. This chain links TRBV11-2 with TRBJ2-3; 10 bases line up with TRBD1. The CDR3 contains 16 residues. Germline-derived CDR1 and CDR2 are SGHAT and FQNNGV. Trimming took 4 bases from V and 3 from J; bases not matched to a gene: 7. CDR3 nucleotide sequence: TGTGCCAGCAGCTCTGCCGACAGGGGGCTGACAGATACGCAGTATTTT. Encoded protein: CASSSADRGLTDTQYF.

In this sample, this clonotype turned up a few times. The chain employs TRBV6-1 and TRBJ1-2; no clear D. V lost 0 bases and J lost 4, with 12 bases in between. This CDR3 contains 15 residues. Germline CDR1 reads MNHNS; CDR2 reads SASEGT. The CDR3 here is CASSEADNPGYGYTF. The CDR3 DNA sequence: TGTGCCAGCAGTGAAGCAGACAATCCCGGCTATGGCTACACCTTC.

The rearrangement uses TRBV20-1 and TRBJ2-7, with D perhaps TRBD2 (5 bases). With 0 bases removed from V and 4 bases from J, the gap between germline ends came to 13 bases. Germline loops: CDR1 DFQATT, CDR2 SNEGSKA (reference sequence). This CDR3 comprises 14 residues. CDR3 DNA: TGCAGTGCTAGAGATCGGGAAAGGACTTACGAGCAGTACTTC. It is translated as CSARDRERTYEQYF.

The V gene is TRBV2, the J gene TRBJ1-6; the D is unclear. Looked up from germline, CDR1 is SNHLY and CDR2 is FYNNEI. This CDR3 has 15 amino acids. V was clipped by 2 bases and J by 8 bases, with 13 bases between them. Here the CDR3 reads CASSEQQPLDSPLHF. CDR3 DNA sequence: TGTGCCAGCAGTGAACAGCAACCCCTTGATTCACCCCTCCACTTT.

V usage is TRBV28 and J usage is TRBJ1-5; 7 bases match TRBD1. CDR1 and CDR2 (germline): MDHEN, SYDVKM. The J segment lost 0 bases and the V segment lost 8 bases, leaving 13 bases of the junction unmatched. The CDR3 sequence is 17 residues long. CDR3 in amino acids: CASGHPGTEYSNQPQHF. CDR3 nucleotides: TGTGCCAGCGGGCACCCCGGGACAGAGTATAGCAATCAGCCCCAGCATTTT. Full variable domain (rest looked up from reference TRBV28 and TRBJ1-5): DVKVTQSSRYLVKRTGEKVFLECVQDMDHENMFWYRQDPGLGLRLIYFSYDVKMKEKGDIPEGYSVSREKKERFSLILESASTNQTSMYLCASGHPGTEYSNQPQHFGDGTRLSIL.

This chain connects TRBV5-1 to TRBJ2-7; 7 positions agree with TRBD2. There are 14 residues in the CDR3. Germline values: CDR1 SGHRS, CDR2 YFSETQ. With V trimmed by 0 bases and J by 6 bases, 6 bases remained unmatched. The CDR3 sequence is CASSLDLAVAEQYF. DNA for the CDR3: TGCGCCAGCAGCTTGGACCTAGCGGTGGCCGAGCAGTACTTC.

The V call is TRBV28, the J call TRBJ2-5, with D perhaps matching TRBD2 (5 bases). Trimming removed 6 bases at V and 2 bases at J, with 19 bases between. Germline V gives CDR1 MDHEN, CDR2 SYDVKM. The CDR3 runs 16 residues. The CDR3 region has the DNA TGTGCCAGCAGCTGTACAGCGGTCTTCCGTCAAGAGACCCAGTACTTC. It yields the protein CASSCTAVFRQETQYF.